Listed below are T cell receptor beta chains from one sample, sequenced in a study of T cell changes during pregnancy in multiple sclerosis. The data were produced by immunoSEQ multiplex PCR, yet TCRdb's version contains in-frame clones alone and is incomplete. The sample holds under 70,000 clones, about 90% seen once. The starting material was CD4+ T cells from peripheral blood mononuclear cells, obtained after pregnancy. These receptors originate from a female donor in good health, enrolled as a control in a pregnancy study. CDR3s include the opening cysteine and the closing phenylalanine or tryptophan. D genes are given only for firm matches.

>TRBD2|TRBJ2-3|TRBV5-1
CASSSTSGGDTQYF
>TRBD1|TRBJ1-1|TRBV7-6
CASSLQGLRMNTEAFF
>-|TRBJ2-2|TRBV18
CASSPPGQGNTGELFF
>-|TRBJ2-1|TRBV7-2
CASSLLNEQFF
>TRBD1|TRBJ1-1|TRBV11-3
CASNPGQEVTEAFF
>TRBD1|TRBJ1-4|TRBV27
CASTKGGQGGEKLFF
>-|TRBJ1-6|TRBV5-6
CASSLGGGASPLHF
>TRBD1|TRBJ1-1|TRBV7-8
CASTKDRGAQAEAFF
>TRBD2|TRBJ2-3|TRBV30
CAWSRGRGSTDTQYF
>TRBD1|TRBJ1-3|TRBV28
CASSLRDRRGNTIYF
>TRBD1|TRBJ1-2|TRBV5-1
CASSTRDRGLGGYTF
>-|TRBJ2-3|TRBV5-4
CASSFRGGADTQYF
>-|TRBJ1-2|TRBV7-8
CASSLGGQYGYTF
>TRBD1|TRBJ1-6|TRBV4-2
CASSPTQGDSPLHF
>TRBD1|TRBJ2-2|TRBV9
CASSVGGTGRTGELFF
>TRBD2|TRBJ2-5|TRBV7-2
CASSPGLDPGETQYF
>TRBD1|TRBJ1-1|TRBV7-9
CASSWGTGGRAFF
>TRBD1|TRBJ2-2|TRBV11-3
CASSPLRDRESGELFF
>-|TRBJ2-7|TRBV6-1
CASKVDTIYEQYF
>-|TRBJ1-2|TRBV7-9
CASSSPGQNHPGGYTF
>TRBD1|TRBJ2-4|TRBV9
CASSAGQGNIQYF
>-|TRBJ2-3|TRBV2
CASSERGLADTQYF
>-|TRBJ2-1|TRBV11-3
CASSLESSYNEQFF
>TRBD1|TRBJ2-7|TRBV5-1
CASSFNPRQGNIDEQYF
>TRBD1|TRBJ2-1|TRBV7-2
CASSLVTGGRTNEQFF
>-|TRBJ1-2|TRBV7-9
CASSKSDRFYGYTF
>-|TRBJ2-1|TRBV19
CASSLHSTSYNEQFF
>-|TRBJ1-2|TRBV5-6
CASTSPVRAGYTF
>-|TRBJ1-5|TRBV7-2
CASTMGGISNQPQHF
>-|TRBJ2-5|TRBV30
CAWSPGGHETQYF
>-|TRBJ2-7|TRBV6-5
CASSYRDSFSSYEQYF
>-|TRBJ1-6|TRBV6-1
CASSLDSYRSF
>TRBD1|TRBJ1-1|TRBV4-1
CASSQPGTGREAFF
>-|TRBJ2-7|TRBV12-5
CASGPPGYEQYF
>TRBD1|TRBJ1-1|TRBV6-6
CASRSRQGATEAFF
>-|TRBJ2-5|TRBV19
CASRSGRTQYF
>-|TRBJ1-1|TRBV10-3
CATWTDRDTEAFF
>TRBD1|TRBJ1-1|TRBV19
CASSSVDRGHTEAFF
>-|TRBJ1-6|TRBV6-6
CASSYYRDNNSPLHF
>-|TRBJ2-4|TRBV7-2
CASSYSRGTKNIQYF
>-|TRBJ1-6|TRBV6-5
CASSRGRPGIALHF
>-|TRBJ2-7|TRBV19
CASSIGAVSYEQYF
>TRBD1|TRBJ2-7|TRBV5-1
CASSLAGGTGRYEQYF
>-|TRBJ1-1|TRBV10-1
CATDEPFWGVDTEAFF
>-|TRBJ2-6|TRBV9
CASSRRTGSEAGANVLTF
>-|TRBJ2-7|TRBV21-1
CASSNRDCNNYEQYF
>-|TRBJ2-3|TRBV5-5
CASSTRFGSDTQYF
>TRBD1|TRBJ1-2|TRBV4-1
CASSQAPGTANYGYTF
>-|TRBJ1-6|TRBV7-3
CASSLSLAVNSPLHF
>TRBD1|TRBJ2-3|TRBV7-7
CASSLGQGVGSGTDTQYF
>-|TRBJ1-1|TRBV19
CACQVRGLDTEAFF